This T cell receptor beta chain originates from a study of shared clonotypes between healthy human individuals. For the study at large: Each donor had three CD4 naive, three CD4 memory, two CD8 naive and one CD8 memory plate.

In the authors' workflow: For the immunoSEQ data, sequences were junction-only without quality scores, so filtering differed. Only in-frame clones appear in the TCRdb table, and some are missing; sequencing was by immunoSEQ multiplex PCR. V and J calls plus clone size are reproduced from that table; the DNA served to infer D and trimming. The table lists about 2.1 million clones, over 85% of them singletons. This clone was recorded only once. The germline V gene has CDR1 LNHDA and CDR2 SQIVND (reference sequence). This CDR3 region has 16 residues. Trimming stripped 8 bases from V and 2 bases from J, with 19 bases between. Terminally differentiated effector memory CD45RA+ cells were left out of the naive CD8 fraction, which was CD45RO-negative and positively selected for CCR7. Every contributor of samples was a Caucasian grown-up residing in Nashville, Tennessee.

Sequencing input: naive CD8+ T cells from PBMCs. The receptor was isolated from a young man in good health. Some clones in this sample may be carry-over from other donors' samples. The rearrangement uses TRBV19 and TRBJ1-5; perhaps TRBD1 as D (5 bases). CDR3 DNA: TGTGCCAGTTCCTACGCTCAGGGTTGGGGCAATCAGCCCCAGCATTTT. Its translation: CASSYAQGWGNQPQHF.